These 22 T cell receptor beta chains were all obtained from the same sample, sequenced in a study of OX40 agonist ivuxolimab in advanced cancers. Some clones are missing from TCRdb's copy, which holds only in-frame ones; the method was immunoSEQ multiplex PCR. The repertoire holds about 70,000 clones, with roughly 80% as singletons. Specimen: CD4+ or CD8+ T cells sorted from blood, collected in a trial of the OX40 agonist ivuxolimab. These receptor sequences come from an adult with an advanced solid tumor such as melanoma, head and neck, liver or kidney cancer.

The V call is TRBV6-5, the J call TRBJ2-6; D not certain. The germline V gene encodes CDR1 MNHEY and CDR2 SVGAGI. With 0 bases removed from V and 0 bases from J, the gap between germline ends came to 3 bases. This CDR3 comprises 15 residues. The CDR3 sequence: CASSYSASGANVLTF. CDR3 DNA: TGTGCCAGCAGTTACTCTGCCTCTGGGGCCAACGTCCTGACTTTC.

This clone occurred a few times. This chain connects TRBV9 to TRBJ1-4; D gene uncertain. Germline V gives CDR1 SGDLS, CDR2 YYNGEE. CDR3 length: 16 residues. Trimming took 3 bases from V and 8 from J, leaving 20 bases between them. The CDR3 reads CASSASSGRFGEKLFF. DNA of the CDR3: TGTGCCAGCAGCGCCAGTTCGGGCAGGTTCGGGGAAAAACTGTTTTTT.

The CDR3 nucleotides read TGTGCCAGTACCCTTTATGGGGTGAACACTGAAGCTTTCTTT. As protein: CASTLYGVNTEAFF. The chain combines TRBV19 with TRBJ1-1; D is unresolved. The CDR3 spans 14 residues. Germline CDR1 is LNHDA and CDR2 is SQIVND (reference sequence). With 7 bases removed from V and 0 bases from J, the gap between germline ends came to 12 bases.

This chain links TRBV7-9 with TRBJ2-2; D possibly matches TRBD1 or TRBD2 (5 bases each). The CDR3 totals 16 residues. The germline gives CDR1 SEHNR, CDR2 FQNEAQ (reference sequence). The V and J ends lost 7 bases and 2 bases respectively, with 17 bases between them. The CDR3 region has the DNA TGTGCCAGCACCCAAGACCGGGGACCCAACACCGGGGAGCTGTTTTTT. Protein product: CASTQDRGPNTGELFF. Combining the CDR3 with reference TRBV7-9 and TRBJ2-2 gives the whole variable domain DTGVSQNPRHKITKRGQNVTFRCDPISEHNRLYWYRQTLGQGPEFLTYFQNEAQLEKSRLLSDRFSAERPKGSFSTLEIQRTEQGDSAMYLCASTQDRGPNTGELFFGEGSRLTVL.

The V call is TRBV11-3, the J call TRBJ2-5, with D possibly being TRBD2 (7 bases). V was cut by 2 bases and J by 5 bases, with 15 bases left in between. This CDR3 region has 15 residues. Germline CDR1 is SGHNT and CDR2 is YENEEA. CDR3 residues: CASSLRRGREETQYF. CDR3 nucleotide sequence: TGTGCCAGCAGCTTAAGGCGGGGGCGCGAGGAGACCCAGTACTTC.

The CDR3 sequence: CASRVNYNEQFF. CDR3 bases: TGTGCCAGCAGGGTTAATTACAATGAGCAGTTCTTC. The rearrangement uses TRBV28 and TRBJ2-1; D not certain. Germline V CDR1 and CDR2: MDHEN, SYDVKM. V gave up 6 bases and J gave up 4 bases, with 7 bases separating them. CDR3 size: 12 residues.

This clone was counted once. V is TRBV30 and J is TRBJ2-5; the match to TRBD2 covers 11 bases. The germline gives CDR1 GTSNPN, CDR2 SVGIG (reference sequence). The trim removed 4 bases at V and 2 bases at J, leaving 6 bases unmatched. CDR3 length equals 15 residues. CDR3: CAWTSGGRIQETQYF. The CDR3 bases are TGTGCCTGGACTAGCGGGGGGCGAATACAAGAGACCCAGTACTTC.

The chain employs TRBV7-8 and TRBJ1-3; unclear D gene. With 1 base removed from V and 1 base from J, the gap between germline ends came to 11 bases. The CDR3 has 16 residues. The V gene's germline CDR1 is SGHVS and CDR2 FQNEAQ. CDR3 nucleotides: TGTGCCAGCAGCTTAGAGGCGGGGTTGTCTGGAAACACCATATATTTT. Amino acids: CASSLEAGLSGNTIYF.

The rearrangement joins TRBV12-1 to TRBJ2-4; the tabulated D call, TRBD1, remains unverified against the DNA. TRBV12-1 is a documented pseudogene. CDR3 length: 16 residues. The CDR3, as DNA: TGTGCCAGCAGCACCCCCGACAGGGCTTGCAAAAACATTCAGTACTTC. This sequence encodes CASSTPDRACKNIQYF.

This clone was detected only once. This chain joins TRBV7-2 and TRBJ1-1; TRBD1 might be the D (5 bases). Germline values: CDR1 SGHTA, CDR2 FQGNSA. This CDR3 comprises 14 residues. With 5 bases removed from V and 6 bases from J, the gap between germline ends came to 16 bases. The CDR3 is CASSSRGLGAEAFF. DNA of the CDR3: TGTGCCAGCAGCAGCCGGGGACTCGGCGCTGAAGCTTTCTTT.

The V and J genes are TRBV5-4 and TRBJ2-7; the match to TRBD1 covers 7 bases. CDR1 is SGHNT and CDR2 is YYREEE in the germline V gene (reference sequence). The CDR3 is 15 residues long. Trimming cost V 4 bases and J 2 bases; bases outside gene matches: 9. The CDR3 DNA reads as TGTGCCAGCAGCACCCGGGACAGAAATCCCTACGAGCAGTACTTC. Translating gives CASSTRDRNPYEQYF.

This clone was detected once. The genes are TRBV21-1 and TRBJ2-3; TRBD2, the D gene given by the table, was not confirmed from the DNA. TRBV21-1 is designated a pseudogene. The CDR3 loop spans 16 amino acids. In nucleotides, the CDR3 is TGTGCCAGCAGCCTATTTAGCGGGAGGGCTATAGATACGCAGTATTTT. Protein sequence: CASSLFSGRAIDTQYF.

The J gene is TRBJ1-4, the V gene TRBV16; 8 bases fit TRBD1. Per germline, CDR1 KGHSY and CDR2 FQNENV. The CDR3 is made up of 14 amino acids. J was trimmed by 16 bases and V by 0 bases; bases with no gene match: 10. This chain's CDR3 is CASSQSGGTGVKFF. The DNA of the CDR3 is TGTGCCAGCAGCCAATCGGGCGGGACAGGAGTTAAGTTTTTT.

This clone has only a few counts. V is TRBV14 and J is TRBJ2-1; 9 nucleotides line up with TRBD2. Germline CDR1 reads SGHDN; CDR2 reads FVKESK. The V gene end was trimmed by 1 base and the J gene end by 4 bases; junction bases not matched to a gene: 8. The CDR3 sequence is 17 residues long. CDR3 loop: CASSQVGSGRGYNEQFF. The CDR3 DNA sequence: TGTGCCAGCAGCCAAGTTGGTAGCGGGAGAGGTTACAATGAGCAGTTCTTC.

The chain has TRBV2 and TRBJ2-1, with 11 positions matching TRBD2. The germline V gene has CDR1 SNHLY and CDR2 FYNNEI. Losses at the gene ends were 6 bases for V and 7 bases for J; bases not matched to a gene: 11. The CDR3 runs to 16 residues. CDR3 DNA sequence: TGTGCCAGCAGGGGTAGCGGGGGGGCCGGAGTTAATGAGCAGTTCTTC. Translating gives CASRGSGGAGVNEQFF.

The chain carries TRBV5-1 and TRBJ1-4; D remains ambiguous. CDR3 length equals 14 residues. The germline CDR1 and CDR2 sequences are SGHRS and YFSETQ. Trimming pared 0 bases from V and 8 bases from J, leaving 11 bases between. DNA of the CDR3: TGCGCCAGCAGCTTGGACCCCTTGTCCGAAAAACTGTTTTTT. Encoded protein: CASSLDPLSEKLFF.

V usage is TRBV18 and J usage is TRBJ1-3, with 9 bases matching TRBD1. V shed 2 bases, J shed 3 bases, and the junction held 5 bases outside the gene matches. CDR3 length: 16 amino acids. Germline-derived CDR1 and CDR2 are KGHSH and LQKENI. The CDR3 protein is CASSPTGTGYGNTIYF. As DNA, the CDR3 is TGTGCCAGCTCACCAACCGGGACAGGGTATGGAAACACCATATATTTT.

CDR3 in amino acids: CASSLNGLYTDTQYF. In nucleotides, the CDR3 is TGTGCCAGCAGCTTAAATGGCCTTTACACAGATACGCAGTATTTT. The chain links TRBV11-2 to TRBJ2-3; D call uncertain. Trimming removed 2 bases at V and 2 bases at J, with 11 bases between. The CDR3 consists of 15 residues. Germline CDR1 and CDR2: SGHAT and FQNNGV. The full variable domain, in which reference TRBV11-2 and TRBJ2-3 provide the parts outside the CDR3, is EAGVAQSPRYKIIEKRQSVAFWCNPISGHATLYWYQQILGQGPKLLIQFQNNGVVDDSQLPKDRFSAERLKGVDSTLKIQPAKLEDSAVYLCASSLNGLYTDTQYFGPGTRLTVL.

Remarks on this clone: Other nucleotide sequences in the sample specify the same CDR3. The gene calls are TRBV7-2 and TRBJ1-5; no firm D call. Germline loops: CDR1 SGHTA, CDR2 FQGNSA. This CDR3 region has 14 residues. The V and J ends lost 1 base and 3 bases respectively, with 7 bases between them. The DNA for the CDR3 is TGTGCCAGCAGCTTAGGAGGAAACAATCAGCCCCAGCATTTT. The encoded protein is CASSLGGNNQPQHF.

The chain uses TRBV6-5 and TRBJ1-1; D is uncertain. Germline V gene data show CDR1 as MNHEY and CDR2 as SVGAGI. V was pared by 0 bases and J by 6 bases, with 8 bases between. The CDR3 runs to 13 residues. Written as DNA, the CDR3 is TGTGCCAGCAGTTACTCGAGATTATCTGAAGCTTTCTTT. It encodes CASSYSRLSEAFF.

The rearrangement links TRBV7-9 to TRBJ1-5; D not certain. CDR1 SEHNR and CDR2 FQNEAQ come from the germline V gene (reference sequence). With 1 base removed from V and 5 bases from J, the gap between germline ends came to 3 bases. CDR3 length equals 12 residues. The CDR3 DNA reads TGTGCCAGCAGCTTAGTCGATCAGCCCCAGCATTTT. It is translated as CASSLVDQPQHF.

The chain recombines TRBV7-2 with TRBJ1-1; possibly TRBD1 for D (5 bases). Germline values: CDR1 SGHTA, CDR2 FQGNSA. Trimming left V 1 base short and J 0 bases short, with 9 bases between. This CDR3 has 15 amino acids. In DNA, the CDR3 is TGTGCCAGCAGCTTAGTTTCAGGGTTGAACACTGAAGCTTTCTTT. Encoded protein: CASSLVSGLNTEAFF.